The 30 T cell receptor beta chains reported below all come from one sample, sequenced in a study of human CD4 T cells and Enterobacteriaceae (dated by TCRdb to about 2020). Libraries came from the immunoSEQ multiplex PCR assay. TCRdb's version of the immuneACCESS table is confined to in-frame rearrangements and falls short of the full clone set. An unresolved V gene accounts for under half of the shortfall where checked; the remainder is of unknown origin. For this sample the table gives under 1,500 clones, of which about half were detected only once. The top ten constitute about 35% of the sample. After roughly 6-7 days, proliferating activated T cells were FACS-sorted as CFSE-low CD25+ ICOS+ cells. Sorted memory CD4+ T cells were CFSE-labeled and cultured at a 2:1 ratio with irradiated autologous monocytes pulsed with antigen. On a FACSAria III, memory CD4+ T cells were FACS-sorted to over 98% purity, defined as all CD4+ cells except CD45RA+CCR7+CD95- naive cells.

The sequenced material came from bacteria-reactive CD4+ T cells grown in culture. The cell subset or site label here, explained by the study, means: CFSE-low proliferating memory CD4 T cells sorted after in vitro stimulation with a heat-inactivated bacterium or M. tuberculosis lysate. These receptors were obtained from a human donor in good health.

The chain carries TRBV6-1 and TRBJ1-5, with TRBD1 matching over 8 bases. CDR1 is MNHNS, CDR2 SASEGT, per germline. The J segment lost 5 bases and the V segment lost 9 bases, leaving 6 bases of the junction unmatched. There are 13 residues in the CDR3. The CDR3 loop is CASGDRFDQPQHF. The CDR3 bases are TGTGCCAGTGGGGACAGGTTCGATCAGCCCCAGCATTTT.

This clone was observed a handful of times. The chain carries TRBV5-6 and TRBJ1-5, with D hard to call. CDR1 and CDR2 from the germline V gene are SGHDT and YYEEEE. Deletions cut 2 bases from V and 4 bases from J, with 10 bases between. There are 14 residues in the CDR3. The CDR3 DNA follows: TGTGCCAGCAGCTTAATGAGAGGGAATCAGCCCCAGCATTTT. Its protein is CASSLMRGNQPQHF. Drawing the rest from reference TRBV5-6 and TRBJ1-5, the complete variable domain is DAGVTQSPTHLIKTRGQQVTLRCSPKSGHDTVSWYQQALGQGPQFIFQYYEEEERQRGNFPDRFSGHQFPNYSSELNVNALLLGDSALYLCASSLMRGNQPQHFGDGTRLSIL.

The CDR3 sequence is CASSRDRVKQFF. CDR3 sequence (DNA): TGTGCCAGCAGTCGTGACCGAGTTAAGCAGTTCTTC. The V and J genes are TRBV27 and TRBJ2-1; no reliable D call. The CDR3 is 12 amino acids. CDR1 and CDR2 from the germline V gene are MNHEY and SMNVEV (reference sequence). V lost 5 bases and J 11 bases, leaving 13 bases between the germline ends.

The sample holds a few counts of this clone. The chain links TRBV2 to TRBJ2-5; TRBD1 aligns across 10 bases. CDR3 length: 12 amino acids. Germline loops: CDR1 SNHLY, CDR2 FYNNEI. The ends lost 6 bases at V and 5 bases at J; junction bases unmatched: 0. The CDR3 protein is CASRGQGETQYF. CDR3 coding DNA: TGTGCCAGCAGGGGACAGGGGGAGACCCAGTACTTC. Full variable domain (rest looked up from reference TRBV2 and TRBJ2-5): EPEVTQTPSHQVTQMGQEVILRCVPISNHLYFYWYRQILGQKVEFLVSFYNNEISEKSEIFDDQFSVERPDGSNFTLKIRSTKLEDSAMYFCASRGQGETQYFGPGTRLLVL.

The J gene is TRBJ2-2, the V gene TRBV28; D gene ambiguous. The CDR3 spans 13 residues. CDR1 and CDR2 from the germline V gene are MDHEN and SYDVKM. The V end was cut by 5 bases, the J end by 2 bases, with 6 bases between. CDR3 sequence: CASSLYNTGELFF. The DNA of the CDR3 is TGTGCCAGCAGTCTCTACAACACCGGGGAGCTGTTTTTT.

The chain carries TRBV5-1 and TRBJ1-2; no clear D. V was pared by 4 bases and J by 6 bases, with 19 bases between. The CDR3 contains 15 residues. Looked up from germline, CDR1 is SGHRS and CDR2 is YFSETQ. CDR3 in amino acids: CASSQRDPEMDGYTF. The CDR3 region has the DNA TGCGCCAGCAGCCAAAGAGACCCCGAGATGGATGGCTACACCTTC.

This clone came up a few times. The rearrangement uses TRBV5-1 and TRBJ2-5, with 9 bases matching TRBD2. After removal of 4 bases from V and 5 bases from J, the junction contained 6 bases not matched to a gene. This CDR3 has 14 residues. Germline values: CDR1 SGHRS, CDR2 YFSETQ. The CDR3 protein is CASSHPLAGETQYF. The CDR3 nucleotides are TGCGCCAGCAGCCACCCACTAGCGGGCGAGACCCAGTACTTC. Complete variable domain (other parts from reference TRBV5-1 and TRBJ2-5): KAGVTQTPRYLIKTRGQQVTLSCSPISGHRSVSWYQQTPGQGLQFLFEYFSETQRNKGNFPGRFSGRQFSNSRSEMNVSTLELGDSALYLCASSHPLAGETQYFGPGTRLLVL.

In this sample, this clone is medium-sized. This chain links TRBV7-9 with TRBJ2-5; the D is unclear. V lost 2 bases and J lost 0, with 1 base in between. Germline V gene lookup returns CDR1 SEHNR and CDR2 FQNEAQ (reference sequence). CDR3 length equals 12 residues. CDR3: CASSLNQETQYF. CDR3 sequence (DNA): TGTGCCAGCAGCTTAAACCAAGAGACCCAGTACTTC.

The chain employs TRBV29-1 and TRBJ2-7; TRBD2 matches 9 bases. CDR1 is SQVTM, CDR2 ANQGSEA, per germline. The junction had 6 bases not matched to a gene; V was cut back by 1 base and J by 2 bases. The CDR3 has 15 residues. In DNA, the CDR3 is TGCAGCGTTGAAGTGGGAGCTAGCGGGACCTACGAGCAGTACTTC. This encodes CSVEVGASGTYEQYF.

This chain links TRBV21-1 with TRBJ2-3; the D segment call TRBD2 is taken from the table without a DNA check. TRBV21-1 is reported as a pseudogene. The CDR3 has 16 amino acids. CDR3 sequence: CASSTSLALSTDTQYF. The CDR3 nucleotides are TGTGCCAGCAGCACCTCTCTAGCCCTTAGCACAGATACGCAGTATTTT.

This clone has a handful of counts. V usage is TRBV11-2 and J usage is TRBJ2-7, with TRBD1 matching over 7 bases. The CDR3 is 13 amino acids. Per the germline V gene, CDR1 is SGHAT and CDR2 is FQNNGV. V was clipped by 5 bases and J by 6 bases; unmatched bases: 7. The CDR3 coding sequence is TGTGCCAGCAGCCTAACGACAGGGTCCGAGCAGTACTTC. Translated, it gives CASSLTTGSEQYF.

The table lists this clone with a few counts. The chain has TRBV29-1 and TRBJ1-4, with no clear D. Trimming left V 4 bases short and J 0 bases short, with 9 bases between. Germline V gene sequence: CDR1 SQVTM, CDR2 ANQGSEA. The CDR3 runs to 14 residues. CDR3 nucleotide sequence: TGCAGCGTTGGTGGGGATGCAACTAATGAAAAACTGTTTTTT. It is translated as CSVGGDATNEKLFF.

This rearrangement joins TRBV5-4 to TRBJ2-1; TRBD2 agrees at 7 bases. With 4 bases clipped from V and 9 bases from J, the junction kept 7 bases outside the gene matches. The CDR3 runs to 13 residues. Germline CDR1 reads SGHNT; CDR2 reads YYREEE (reference sequence). This chain's CDR3 is CASSQGTKGEQFF. The CDR3 DNA reads TGTGCCAGCAGCCAAGGGACTAAGGGTGAGCAGTTCTTC.

This rearrangement joins TRBV7-2 to TRBJ1-2, with 8 nucleotides matching TRBD1. With 6 bases clipped from V and 4 bases from J, the junction kept 4 bases outside the gene matches. Germline CDR1 reads SGHTA; CDR2 reads FQGNSA. The CDR3 has 13 residues. The DNA of the CDR3 is TGTGCCAGCAGTTACGACAGGGGCTATGGCTACACCTTC. Translated: CASSYDRGYGYTF. The complete variable domain, with remaining parts taken from reference TRBV7-2 and TRBJ1-2, reads GAGVSQSPSNKVTEKGKDVELRCDPISGHTALYWYRQSLGQGLEFLIYFQGNSAPDKSGLPSDRFSAERTGGSVSTLTIQRTQQEDSAVYLCASSYDRGYGYTFGSGTRLTVV.

V usage is TRBV30 and J usage is TRBJ2-5; no definite D call. This CDR3 region has 12 residues. Germline V gene data show CDR1 as GTSNPN and CDR2 as SVGIG (reference sequence). With 4 bases removed from V and 0 bases from J, the gap between germline ends came to 6 bases. CDR3 sequence (DNA): TGTGCCTGGACCAGAAACCAAGAGACCCAGTACTTC. It specifies CAWTRNQETQYF.

The chain links TRBV7-2 to TRBJ1-1, with TRBD1 as a possible D gene (6 bases). The ends were cut back, 5 bases at V and 4 bases at J, with 11 bases in the middle. This CDR3 has 13 amino acids. Germline loops: CDR1 SGHTA, CDR2 FQGNSA. The DNA for the CDR3 is TGTGCCAGCAGCGCCAAGGGGGGCACTGAAGCTTTCTTT. This sequence encodes CASSAKGGTEAFF.

V is TRBV21-1 and J is TRBJ1-2; the D call in the table, TRBD1, was not verified against the DNA. TRBV21-1 corresponds to a pseudogene. The CDR3 totals 14 residues. Written as DNA, the CDR3 is TGTGCCAGCAGGTCTCAGACAGGGCCCTATGGCTACACCTTC. Its translation is CASRSQTGPYGYTF.

The chain has TRBV11-2 and TRBJ1-1; no reliable D call. V dropped 2 bases and J dropped 0 bases, with 4 bases sitting between them. The CDR3 runs to 13 residues. Germline V gene sequence: CDR1 SGHAT, CDR2 FQNNGV. In nucleotides, the CDR3 is TGTGCCAGCAGCTTAAGCTTGAACACTGAAGCTTTCTTT. Protein: CASSLSLNTEAFF.

As for this clone: At one boundary the junction diverges from the germline segment, which might be a read error. The chain combines TRBV6-4 with TRBJ2-7; no clear D. This CDR3 contains 12 residues. The germline CDR1 and CDR2 sequences are MRHNA and SNTAGT. DNA of the CDR3: TGTGCCATCAGTGACATTTTGGGTGAGCAGTACTTC. This encodes CAISDILGEQYF.

V is TRBV7-9 and J is TRBJ2-1; 14 nucleotides match TRBD2. Germline V CDR1 and CDR2: SEHNR, FQNEAQ (reference sequence). The CDR3 runs 18 residues. J lost 7 bases, V lost 6 bases, and 14 bases had no gene match. CDR3: CASRSAGTSGRRGNEQFF. The DNA for the CDR3 is TGTGCCAGCAGGTCGGCCGGGACTAGCGGGAGAAGAGGGAATGAGCAGTTCTTC.

This clone was seen a few times. The rearrangement uses TRBV7-2 and TRBJ1-1, with D unclear. This CDR3 is built from 15 residues. V lost 7 bases, J lost 1 base, and 16 bases lay in between. Germline assignment: CDR1 SGHTA and CDR2 FQGNSA. The CDR3 sequence is CASNRGPGENTEAFF. The CDR3 region has the DNA TGTGCCAGCAACCGAGGTCCGGGTGAGAACACTGAAGCTTTCTTT.

V is TRBV6-1 and J is TRBJ2-1, with 11 bases identical to TRBD2. Trimming took 6 bases from V and 3 from J; bases not matched to a gene: 4. Germline values: CDR1 MNHNS, CDR2 SASEGT. The CDR3 totals 15 residues. The CDR3 sequence is CASSTGTSGYNEQFF. CDR3 bases: TGTGCCAGCAGCACCGGGACTAGCGGCTACAATGAGCAGTTCTTC.

This clone was counted between two and nine times. In nucleotides, the CDR3 is TGTGCCAGCAGTACAGGGGGAGATACGCAGTATTTT. Encoded protein: CASSTGGDTQYF. This chain uses TRBV28 with TRBJ2-3; 8 positions agree with TRBD1. The V and J ends lost 5 bases and 5 bases, in that order; junction bases with no gene match: 0. CDR3 size: 12 residues. Germline V lookup: CDR1 MDHEN, CDR2 SYDVKM. The whole variable domain, remainder taken from reference TRBV28 and TRBJ2-3, is DVKVTQSSRYLVKRTGEKVFLECVQDMDHENMFWYRQDPGLGLRLIYFSYDVKMKEKGDIPEGYSVSREKKERFSLILESASTNQTSMYLCASSTGGDTQYFGPGTRLTVL.

V usage is TRBV6-1 and J usage is TRBJ2-4; 9 bases match TRBD1. Per germline, CDR1 MNHNS and CDR2 SASEGT. This CDR3 is built from 15 residues. V was clipped by 6 bases and J by 8 bases; unmatched bases: 11. CDR3 loop: CASSPEGTGWDIQYF. CDR3 in DNA: TGTGCCAGCAGCCCAGAGGGGACAGGGTGGGACATTCAGTACTTC.

This clone has more than one count but fewer than ten. The rearrangement uses TRBV6-6 and TRBJ1-5; D unresolved. This CDR3 is 14 amino acids long. Germline loops: CDR1 MNHNY, CDR2 SVGAGI (reference sequence). V lost 2 bases and J lost 2, with 7 bases in between. CDR3 nucleotide sequence: TGTGCCAGCAGTTACCCCGGAGGCAATCAGCCCCAGCATTTT. Protein: CASSYPGGNQPQHF.

The J gene is TRBJ1-4, the V gene TRBV28; 10 nucleotides line up with TRBD1. Germline lookup yields CDR1 MDHEN and CDR2 SYDVKM. There are 16 residues in the CDR3. With V trimmed by 5 bases and J by 4 bases, 7 bases remained unmatched. This CDR3 reads CASSRQGARSNEKLFF. The DNA for the CDR3 is TGTGCCAGCAGTCGACAGGGGGCGCGTAGTAATGAAAAACTGTTTTTT.

The V and J genes are TRBV6-5 and TRBJ2-1; D might be TRBD1 (6 bases). CDR1 MNHEY and CDR2 SVGAGI come from the germline V gene. The V and J ends lost 6 bases and 3 bases respectively, with 15 bases between them. The CDR3 is 15 amino acids. The CDR3 here is CASRAVQGNYNEQFF. The CDR3, as DNA: TGTGCCAGCAGGGCAGTCCAGGGGAACTACAATGAGCAGTTCTTC.

This clone rates as medium-sized (0.01 to 0.1%). This chain connects TRBV2 to TRBJ2-3; the D call may be TRBD1 or TRBD2 (5 bases each). Germline loops: CDR1 SNHLY, CDR2 FYNNEI. V lost 7 bases, J lost 6 bases, and 14 bases lay in between. This CDR3 is built from 13 residues. CDR3 nucleotide sequence: TGTGCCAGCAACTTTCATGAGGGGGATACGCAGTATTTT. Translating it yields CASNFHEGDTQYF.

The chain employs TRBV6-1 and TRBJ2-1, with D unresolved. In germline, CDR1 is MNHNS, CDR2 SASEGT. The V and J ends lost 2 bases and 2 bases respectively, with 7 bases between them. The CDR3 is made up of 14 amino acids. The CDR3 sequence: CASSELKTYNEQFF. The CDR3 DNA reads as TGTGCCAGCAGTGAACTAAAGACCTACAATGAGCAGTTCTTC.

A note on this clone: In the same sample, other DNA sequences code for this CDR3. The chain links TRBV6-5 to TRBJ1-1; D gene ambiguous. The ends were cut back, 4 bases at V and 2 bases at J, with 17 bases in the middle. The CDR3 consists of 16 residues. From germline, CDR1 is MNHEY and CDR2 SVGAGI. The DNA of the CDR3 is TGTGCCAGCAGTTCGATTGGGGTACAGCGTAACACTGAAGCTTTCTTT. Amino acids: CASSSIGVQRNTEAFF.